This T cell receptor (beta chain) comes out of a study of beta chain features in type 1 diabetes. Broader study findings: Lower insertion and higher deletion counts appeared at VDJ junctions in type 1 diabetes patients.

The study reverse transcribed the entire isolated RNA, so it sequenced expressed TCRB transcripts. TCRdb's copy holds only in-frame clones and misses some; the assay was immunoSEQ multiplex PCR. The repertoire holds approximately 200,000 clones, over 8.5% seen once, with under 0.035% in the top ten. The CDR3 is made up of 15 amino acids. CDR1 and CDR2 (germline): SGHTA, FQGTGA. V lost 8 bases, J lost 5 bases, and 20 bases lay in between. Points on this clone: Its antigen is still unknown.

Donors contributed one heparinised blood draw apiece, averaging around 100 mL. Using CD45RO/CCR7/CD25/CD127/CD95/CD27, CD4+ naive, central memory, regulatory and stem cell-like memory cells were sorted. The gene calls are TRBV7-3 and TRBJ2-3; possibly TRBD2 for D (7 bases). The sample taken for sequencing was naive CD4+ T cells from blood. This clonotype originated in a woman younger than 30 in good health. CDR3 residues: CASELGGPPGDTQYF. The CDR3, as DNA: TGTGCCAGCGAATTGGGGGGGCCCCCCGGAGATACGCAGTATTTT.